The source of this T cell receptor (beta chain) is a study of Graves' ophthalmopathy and Graves' hyperthyroidism. Study-level results: The 13-signature model separated ophthalmopathy from stable hyperthyroidism at 85% to 90% sensitivity and almost 83% specificity. Most thyroid-expanded clonotypes exceeding 0.001 frequency were also found in blood.

Trimming pared 0 bases from V and 4 bases from J, leaving 16 bases between. The CDR3 spans 16 residues. CDR1 and CDR2 (germline): LNHNV, YYDKDF (reference sequence). Amplification of TCR beta CDR3 regions used RNA transcripts. HTBI primers were employed in first-round RT-PCR, then a second-round multiplex PCR followed. TCRdb ran MiXCR on the multiplex PCR reads and lists one entry per CDR3 protein. The sample gives about 500,000 distinct CDR3 sequences, around an eighth of which show up once; 9.8% is in the top ten. The sample holds many counts of this clonotype. What it recognizes is unknown. The receptor was derived from a woman aged 30 to 39 with Graves' ophthalmopathy. The sequenced material came from blood. The V gene is TRBV15, the J gene TRBJ2-7; D is perhaps TRBD1 or TRBD2 (6 bases each). CDR3 nucleotides: TGTGCCACCAGCAGAGATAAAAGCAAGGGGGGTTACGAGCAGTACTTC. It codes for CATSRDKSKGGYEQYF.